The next 18 T cell receptor beta chains were all read from a single sample in a study of blood T cells in healthy people across ages. A second roughly 7 to 12 cycle PCR used barcoded and J-beta primers. TCRdb recomputed calls from the 5' RACE reads with MiXCR, one row per CDR3 protein. The sample shows 600,000 to 650,000 distinct CDR3 sequences, approximately 50% of them seen only once. The sequenced material came from blood. Receptors were obtained from a man in his 60s in good health.

The V and J genes are TRBV5-1 and TRBJ1-2, with D maybe TRBD1 (6 bases). CDR3 size: 14 residues. The germline CDR1 and CDR2 sequences are SGHRS and YFSETQ. V shed 3 bases and J shed 4 bases, with 13 bases lying between them. CDR3 amino acids: CASSWETGRYGYTF. CDR3 coding DNA: TGCGCCAGCAGCTGGGAAACAGGGCGCTATGGCTACACCTTC.

For the CDR3, the DNA is TGCGCCAGCAGCTTGGAACAGGGAGGGAATGAAAAACTGTTTTTT. This gives the protein CASSLEQGGNEKLFF. This chain joins TRBV5-1 and TRBJ1-4, with a possible D match to TRBD1 (6 bases). The ends were cut back, 0 bases at V and 5 bases at J, with 11 bases in the middle. CDR3 length: 15 amino acids. Germline CDR1 SGHRS, CDR2 YFSETQ. Variable domain in full (rest from reference TRBV5-1 and TRBJ1-4): KAGVTQTPRYLIKTRGQQVTLSCSPISGHRSVSWYQQTPGQGLQFLFEYFSETQRNKGNFPGRFSGRQFSNSRSEMNVSTLELGDSALYLCASSLEQGGNEKLFFGSGTQLSVL.

V usage is TRBV5-1 and J usage is TRBJ2-2; D gene ambiguous. CDR3 length: 17 amino acids. Germline CDR1 SGHRS, CDR2 YFSETQ. V shed 0 bases and J shed 2 bases, with 14 bases lying between them. This CDR3 is CASSLGPTGINTGELFF. CDR3 nucleotide sequence: TGCGCCAGCAGCTTGGGCCCTACTGGGATCAACACCGGGGAGCTGTTTTTT.

This clonotype turned up a few times. In DNA, the CDR3 is TGTGCCATCAGTGGGCGGGGGGTTGGTACGTCCTACAATGAGCAGTTCTTC. Translating it yields CAISGRGVGTSYNEQFF. The V gene is TRBV10-3, the J gene TRBJ2-1, with 8 bases aligning to TRBD2. This CDR3 has 17 residues. Unmatched junction bases numbered 9, after V lost 4 bases and J lost 1 base. Germline CDR1 is ENHRY and CDR2 is SYGVKD.

CDR3 coding DNA: TGCAGTGCTAGAGAGGCGGGGCCAATTCAGTACTTC. The encoded protein is CSAREAGPIQYF. V is TRBV20-1 and J is TRBJ2-7, with D possibly TRBD2 on 6 matching bases. The CDR3 extends over 12 amino acids. Trimming left V 0 bases short and J 10 bases short, with 13 bases between. Germline assignment: CDR1 DFQATT and CDR2 SNEGSKA (reference sequence).

This clonotype was seen a few times. The chain joins TRBV12-3 or TRBV12-4 to TRBJ2-4, with 10 bases that match TRBD1. This CDR3 region has 16 residues. V dropped 6 bases and J dropped 7; count of bases not matched to a gene: 12. DNA of the CDR3: TGTGCCAGCAGAAACTCCGGGACAGGGGCTGGGAACATTCAGTACTTC. This translates into CASRNSGTGAGNIQYF.

The rearrangement uses TRBV7-2 and TRBJ1-4; a possible D gene is TRBD1 (5 bases). Trimming shortened V by 5 bases and J by 0 bases, and 10 bases separated the two germline ends. Germline values: CDR1 SGHTA, CDR2 FQGNSA. CDR3 length equals 15 residues. DNA for the CDR3: TGTGCCAGCAGCGTCCGGGGGACAACTAATGAAAAACTGTTTTTT. Encoded protein: CASSVRGTTNEKLFF. The whole variable domain, filled in from reference TRBV7-2 and TRBJ1-4, reads GAGVSQSPSNKVTEKGKDVELRCDPISGHTALYWYRQSLGQGLEFLIYFQGNSAPDKSGLPSDRFSAERTGGSVSTLTIQRTQQEDSAVYLCASSVRGTTNEKLFFGSGTQLSVL.

This clonotype was observed once. V usage is TRBV10-3 and J usage is TRBJ2-3; D gene ambiguous. The V end was cut by 6 bases, the J end by 6 bases, with 13 bases between. This CDR3 spans 13 amino acids. Germline assignment: CDR1 ENHRY and CDR2 SYGVKD. This CDR3 reads CAIRRKSIDTQYF. The CDR3 DNA is TGTGCCATCAGGCGGAAATCGATTGATACGCAGTATTTT.

A few counts support this clonotype. The chain carries TRBV20-1 and TRBJ1-2; D may be TRBD1 (6 bases). The CDR3 is 13 residues long. From germline, CDR1 is DFQATT and CDR2 SNEGSKA (reference sequence). V dropped 6 bases and J dropped 2 bases, with 13 bases sitting between them. The CDR3 reads CSAENRENYGYTF. The CDR3 DNA reads TGCAGTGCCGAAAACAGGGAAAACTATGGCTACACCTTC.

The chain combines TRBV6-1 with TRBJ2-5, with D perhaps matching TRBD2 (5 bases). Germline CDR1 MNHNS, CDR2 SASEGT. V gave up 2 bases and J gave up 5 bases, with 12 bases separating them. The CDR3 runs to 14 residues. The CDR3 DNA reads TGTGCCAGCAGTGAAAACGCGGGCGGGGAGACCCAGTACTTC. This translates into CASSENAGGETQYF.

In its sample, this clonotype was seen many times. This sequence joins TRBV4-2 and TRBJ2-3; 8 bases align to TRBD2. The CDR3 contains 13 residues. J was trimmed by 5 bases and V by 3 bases; bases with no gene match: 1. Germline lookup yields CDR1 LGHNA and CDR2 YNFKEQ. The DNA of the CDR3 is TGTGCCAGCAGCCAGCGGGGGGAAGATACGCAGTATTTT. Amino acid sequence: CASSQRGEDTQYF.

CDR3 bases: TGCGCCAGCAGCTTGGTAGGTGTGTCAGGCTCCTACAATGAGCAGTTCTTC. It codes for CASSLVGVSGSYNEQFF. This rearrangement joins TRBV5-1 to TRBJ2-1, with D hard to call. Germline lookup yields CDR1 SGHRS and CDR2 YFSETQ. The CDR3 extends over 17 amino acids. Trimming removed 0 bases at V and 0 bases at J, with 13 bases between.

A remark on this clonotype: Being one base from a much bigger clone, this may be a read error. The J gene is TRBJ2-7, the V gene TRBV27; D is uncertain. CDR1 is MNHEY and CDR2 is SMNVEV in the germline V gene (reference sequence). This CDR3 comprises 11 residues. The CDR3 protein is CASRNTYVQYF. The CDR3 DNA sequence: TGTGCCAGCAGGAACACCTACGTGCAGTACTTC.

CDR3 protein: CASSEGAGGEYF. CDR3 nucleotide sequence: TGTGCCAGCAGTGAAGGGGCAGGGGGCGAGTACTTC. The genes are TRBV6-1 and TRBJ2-4; 8 bases agree with TRBD1. This CDR3 contains 12 residues. CDR1 is MNHNS, CDR2 SASEGT, per germline. V shed 1 base and J 14 bases; nucleotides not matched to a gene: 4.

This clonotype was observed a few times. The V call is TRBV7-8, the J call TRBJ2-5, with D unresolved. The V gene lost 1 base and the J gene lost 5 bases, with 14 bases spanning the gap. CDR1 SGHVS and CDR2 FQNEAQ come from the germline V gene. This CDR3 contains 15 residues. CDR3 DNA: TGTGCCAGCAGCTTAGATGGTAGGAGCCTCGAGACCCAGTACTTC. This encodes CASSLDGRSLETQYF.

The V gene is TRBV7-9, the J gene TRBJ1-6; tentatively, D is TRBD1 (5 bases). V dropped 5 bases and J dropped 7 bases, with 9 bases sitting between them. The CDR3 loop spans 13 amino acids. Germline CDR1 and CDR2: SEHNR and FQNEAQ (reference sequence). The CDR3 DNA is TGTGCCAGCAGCGCCTCAGGGAATTCACCCCTCCACTTT. This codes for CASSASGNSPLHF.

The table lists this clonotype with a few counts. The chain employs TRBV10-3 and TRBJ2-6, with D uncertain. Germline V gene sequence: CDR1 ENHRY, CDR2 SYGVKD. V was shortened by 6 bases and J by 0 bases, with 6 bases between the two germline ends. The CDR3 covers 14 residues. As DNA, the CDR3 is TGTGCCATCAGAGGAGACTCTGGGGCCAACGTCCTGACTTTC. Its protein is CAIRGDSGANVLTF.

This chain links TRBV29-1 with TRBJ1-1, with 8 positions matching TRBD1. CDR3 length: 13 amino acids. The ends lost 3 bases at V and 6 bases at J; junction bases unmatched: 6. The germline V gene has CDR1 SQVTM and CDR2 ANQGSEA. The CDR3 loop is CSVDGTGWSEAFF. In nucleotides, the CDR3 is TGCAGCGTTGATGGGACAGGATGGTCTGAAGCTTTCTTT.